This T cell receptor beta chain was identified during a study of type 1 regulatory T cells. Overall study: This in vitro CD4 product, T-allo10, is enriched for Tr1 cells and alloantigen-specific. Regarding the study as a whole: Compared with non-Tr1 cells, Tr1 cells showed a narrower TCR repertoire.

For this clonotype: Its antigen is as yet unknown.

TCRdb fed the reads into MiXCR, producing one record per CDR3 protein. This table has about 65,000 distinct CDR3 sequences, just under 50% appearing once. Looked up from germline, CDR1 is DFQATT and CDR2 is SNEGSKA (reference sequence). V was pared by 3 bases and J by 2 bases, with 5 bases of the junction left unmatched. The CDR3 totals 16 residues. Sample: cultured non-Tr1 T cells, either the whole culture or a sorted T cell fraction (not recorded which). The gene calls are TRBV20-1 and TRBJ2-1, with TRBD2 identical over 12 bases. The TCR originated in a human donor in good health. The CDR3 DNA reads TGCAGTGCTAGGACTAGCGGGGGTGGGACCTACAATGAGCAGTTCTTC. Translating gives CSARTSGGGTYNEQFF.